This TCR beta chain was sequenced for a study of patients and donors after allogeneic stem cell transplantation. This clonotype was counted only a few times. The CDR3 totals 13 residues. V lost 4 bases to trimming and J lost 4 bases, with 8 bases between them. Germline CDR1 reads SGHAT; CDR2 reads FQNNGV. One entry per CDR3 protein, called by TCRdb with MiXCR from the RT-PCR reads. Among about 150,000 distinct CDR3 sequences, approximately 40% were seen once, and the ten largest hold roughly 52%. The chain combines TRBV11-2 with TRBJ2-1, with D perhaps TRBD2 (6 bases). The source is a human donor who was either an allogeneic HSCT recipient or a stem cell or donor lymphocyte infusion donor (not recorded which). It is not recorded whose cells these are; they may come from a transplant donor. Sequencing used blood, either unsorted or a sorted T cell fraction (not recorded which). The CDR3 reads CASSSGTYNEQFF. The CDR3 DNA follows: TGTGCCAGCAGCTCCGGGACTTACAATGAGCAGTTCTTC.